This T cell receptor beta chain was documented in a study of CD8 T cells in Susac syndrome. It was with random hexamers that about 0.45 to 1 ug RNA was reverse transcribed. The amplification used immunoSEQ multiplex PCR on TCR beta CDR3; it spanned 54 Vbeta and 13 Jbeta. TCRdb re-analysed the immunoSEQ multiplex PCR reads in MiXCR, keeping a single row per CDR3 protein. The repertoire holds 90,000 to 150,000 distinct CDR3 sequences, about 93% seen once, with over 0.12% in the top ten. Sequencing of TCR beta covered CD8+ and CD4+ T cells obtained from blood. Germline V gene sequence: CDR1 SEHNR, CDR2 FQNEAQ (reference sequence). The CDR3 loop spans 13 amino acids. V shed 5 bases and J 10 bases; nucleotides not matched to a gene: 6.

This chain links TRBV7-9 with TRBJ1-1, with TRBD1 matching over 11 bases. The receptor was isolated from a human donor in good health. The specimen sequenced was CD4+ T cells from PBMCs. The CDR3: CASSPGQGVRAFF. The DNA of the CDR3 is TGTGCCAGCAGCCCGGGACAGGGGGTTAGAGCTTTCTTT.